The following is a TCR beta chain sequence with its context. As yet, its antigen is unknown. This CDR3 has 14 amino acids. The germline V and J ends were trimmed by 6 bases and 5 bases, with 16 bases remaining between them. Germline loops: CDR1 ENHRY, CDR2 SYGVKD. These data belong to a study of neurological immune-mediated disorders. Study-level findings and limits: No CDR3 amino acid sequences recurred among expanded clones across subjects, suggesting private repertoires in all groups. Multiple sclerosis, the disease with the least TCR clonal expansion, fell below healthy controls, whereas HTLV-1-associated myelopathy showed the most.

Synthesis of cDNA was performed by 5'RACE using 10-nucleotide random UMIs. TCRdb called the 5' RACE reads again in MiXCR, with one record for every CDR3 protein. The table includes about 10,000 distinct CDR3 sequences, about 23% detected once. The sorted libraries were prepared using around 990,000 CD4+ or CD8+ T cells that had themselves been sorted. Sequences were obtained from CD8+ T cells from blood. The chain combines TRBV10-3 with TRBJ1-1; D might be TRBD1 (5 bases). This clonotype originated in a middle-aged woman with multiple sclerosis. In nucleotides, the CDR3 is TGTGCCATCAGGCGGGGACCCGGCAGGACTGAAGCTTTCTTT. Its translation: CAIRRGPGRTEAFF.